Listed below are T cell receptor beta chains from one sample, sequenced in a study of PD-1 blockade in mismatch repair-deficient tumors. This table comes from immunoSEQ multiplex PCR, and its TCRdb copy is limited to in-frame clones, with some not included. The sample has around 100,000 clones; 82% are singletons. The material was peripheral blood, obtained roughly 35 weeks after starting pembrolizumab. These receptors originate from an adult with mismatch repair-deficient cancer. CDR3s include the opening cysteine and the closing phenylalanine or tryptophan. D genes are given only for firm matches. Expanded clones are given a class, and other clones once, few, many or no size at all.

TRBV11-2,TRBD1,TRBJ1-1,medium-sized,CASSLQGTEAFF,TGTGCCAGCAGCCTACAGGGGACTGAAGCTTTCTTT
TRBV30,TRBD2,TRBJ2-3,.,CAWSLLAATDTQYF,TGTGCCTGGAGCTTACTAGCGGCCACAGATACGCAGTATTTT
TRBV21-1,.,TRBJ2-2,.,CASSKFGELFF,TGTGCCAGCAGCAAATTCGGGGAGCTGTTTTTT
TRBV16,.,TRBJ1-5,.,CASSRDSNQPQHF,TGTGCCAGCAGCCGGGATAGCAATCAGCCCCAGCATTTT
TRBV5-4,.,TRBJ2-7,.,CASSLVRSTRQYF,TGTGCCAGCAGCTTGGTTAGGTCTACGAGGCAGTACTTC
TRBV11-3,.,TRBJ1-1,once,CASSLSRGRTEAFF,TGTGCCAGCAGCTTATCCAGGGGCCGGACTGAAGCTTTCTTT
TRBV6-6,TRBD2,TRBJ2-1,.,CASSYAGALPYNEQFF,TGTGCCAGCAGTTACGCGGGAGCCCTTCCATACAATGAGCAGTTCTTC
TRBV5-1,TRBD2,TRBJ2-1,.,CASSLARTSGSNEQFF,TGCGCCAGCAGCTTGGCAAGGACTAGCGGGAGTAATGAGCAGTTCTTC
TRBV4-2,TRBD1,TRBJ1-5,.,CASSQGQGLPQHF,TGTGCCAGCAGCCAAGGACAGGGGTTGCCCCAGCATTTT
TRBV14,.,TRBJ1-4,.,CASSHVQINEKLFF,TGTGCCAGCAGCCATGTTCAGATTAATGAAAAACTGTTTTTT
TRBV4-2,TRBD2,TRBJ2-1,.,CASSQEGSGSSYNEQFF,TGTGCCAGCAGCCAAGAAGGGAGCGGGAGCTCCTACAATGAGCAGTTCTTC
TRBV6-5,TRBD1,TRBJ1-1,.,CASSYSGQYTEAFF,TGTGCCAGCAGTTACTCGGGACAGTACACTGAAGCTTTCTTT
TRBV29-1,.,TRBJ1-1,few,CSVVGGGGTEAFF,TGCAGCGTTGTTGGCGGAGGTGGCACTGAAGCTTTCTTT
TRBV2,TRBD2,TRBJ2-3,.,CASSELAGGTADTQYF,TGTGCCAGCAGTGAACTAGCGGGAGGGACGGCAGATACGCAGTATTTT
TRBV11-2,TRBD1,TRBJ1-5,.,CASSTTGQAEQPQHF,TGTGCCAGCAGTACAACGGGACAGGCTGAACAGCCCCAGCATTTT
TRBV7-6,TRBD2,TRBJ2-3,.,CASSRAFTSGRPDTQYF,TGTGCCAGCAGCCGGGCCTTTACTAGCGGGAGACCAGATACGCAGTATTTT
TRBV19,.,TRBJ2-3,.,CASSIGAFSWADTQYF,TGTGCCAGTAGTATAGGGGCATTTTCATGGGCAGATACGCAGTATTTT